This is a list of T cell receptor beta chains from one sample in a study of blood T cell repertoires in COVID-19. Sequencing used immunoSEQ multiplex PCR; TCRdb keeps in-frame clones, though not all of them. The sample includes about 210,000 clones, 88% seen only once; the top ten take roughly 0.7%. The sequenced sample consisted of peripheral blood. The receptor source for this set is a man between 40 and 49 years old with acute or convalescent COVID-19. Each CDR3 is given with its conserved first and last residue. D genes are given only for firm matches. Not every row has a clone size; where given, it reads once, few, many or a size class.

J: TRBJ2-5; size: -; D: TRBD2; V: TRBV7-9; DNA: TGTGCCAGCAGCCCGACAGACCGCGGGATAGCGGGGTGGGAGACCCAGTACTTC; CDR3: CASSPTDRGIAGWETQYF
J: TRBJ2-1; size: -; D: TRBD1; V: TRBV7-2; DNA: TGTGCCAGCAGCGTTTTAGGGGGCGCGAGCAATGAGCAGTTCTTC; CDR3: CASSVLGGASNEQFF
J: TRBJ2-7; size: -; D: -; V: TRBV30; DNA: TGTGCCTGGAGTGTGGGCGTTTCCTACGAGCAGTACTTC; CDR3: CAWSVGVSYEQYF
J: TRBJ2-2; size: -; D: TRBD1; V: TRBV3-1/TRBV3-2; DNA: TGTGCCAGCAGCCAAGCAGACAGGGTAGCCGGGGAGCTGTTTTTT; CDR3: CASSQADRVAGELFF
J: TRBJ2-7; size: -; D: TRBD1; V: TRBV5-6; DNA: TGTGCCAGCAGCCCGACAGGGGCCTACGAGCAGTACTTC; CDR3: CASSPTGAYEQYF
J: TRBJ2-1; size: few; D: TRBD2; V: TRBV7-2; DNA: TGTGCCAGCAGCTCACCAGCGGGAGGCTTCAACAATGAGCAGTTCTTC; CDR3: CASSSPAGGFNNEQFF
J: TRBJ2-5; size: -; D: TRBD2; V: TRBV27; DNA: TGTGCCAGCAGTTCGGGACTAGCGGGGGAAGAGACCCAGTACTTC; CDR3: CASSSGLAGEETQYF
J: TRBJ1-2; size: -; D: TRBD1; V: TRBV6-5; DNA: TGTGCCAGCAGTTACGGGACAGGGAGCGGCTACACCTTC; CDR3: CASSYGTGSGYTF
J: TRBJ2-7; size: -; D: -; V: TRBV4-3; DNA: TGCGCCAGCAGCCAGACAGGCCCACCAGCCTACGAGCAGTACTTC; CDR3: CASSQTGPPAYEQYF
J: TRBJ2-5; size: -; D: -; V: TRBV6-6; DNA: TGTGCCAGCAGTTACTCGGACAGTTACGAGCAGACCCAGTACTTC; CDR3: CASSYSDSYEQTQYF
J: TRBJ2-5; size: -; D: -; V: TRBV18; DNA: TGTGCCAGCTCACCGGGCCAGACCCAGTACTTC; CDR3: CASSPGQTQYF
J: TRBJ1-6; size: once; D: -; V: TRBV11-2; DNA: TGTGCCAGCAGCCCTCGGGGGGGTCCCTATAATTCACCCCTCCACTTT; CDR3: CASSPRGGPYNSPLHF
J: TRBJ2-3; size: -; D: -; V: TRBV6-5; DNA: TGTGCCAGCAGTTACGTACAGGGAAGCACAGATACGCAGTATTTT; CDR3: CASSYVQGSTDTQYF
J: TRBJ1-4; size: -; D: -; V: TRBV4-1; DNA: TGCGCCAGCAGCCAAGAGACAGCTAATGAAAAACTGTTTTTT; CDR3: CASSQETANEKLFF
J: TRBJ1-2; size: -; D: -; V: TRBV28; DNA: TGTGCCAGCAGTCCCGCTCTTGGACAGCAAAACTATGGCTACACCTTC; CDR3: CASSPALGQQNYGYTF
J: TRBJ2-5; size: -; D: TRBD1; V: TRBV5-1; DNA: TGCGCCAGCAGTATGACAGGGGGTCTCCAAGAGACCCAGTACTTC; CDR3: CASSMTGGLQETQYF
J: TRBJ2-4; size: -; D: TRBD1; V: TRBV6-2/TRBV6-3; DNA: TGTGCCAGCAGCGGATGGACAGGGACTGCCAAAAACATTCAGTACTTC; CDR3: CASSGWTGTAKNIQYF
J: TRBJ2-3; size: -; D: TRBD2; V: TRBV6-5; DNA: TGTGCCAGCAGTTACTCGACTAGCGGGGATGTGCAGTATTTT; CDR3: CASSYSTSGDVQYF
J: TRBJ1-6; size: -; D: TRBD1; V: TRBV10-3; DNA: TGTGCCATCAGTGAGCCGTCGAGGACAGGGGGGGACTCACCCCTCCACTTT; CDR3: CAISEPSRTGGDSPLHF
J: TRBJ2-7; size: -; D: TRBD1; V: TRBV4-2; DNA: TGTGCCAGCAGCCAAGATAAGGACAGGCTCCCCTACGAGCAGTACTTC; CDR3: CASSQDKDRLPYEQYF
J: TRBJ1-6; size: -; D: TRBD1; V: TRBV14; DNA: TGTGCCAGCAGCGGCAGGGGGGAATCACCCCTCCACTTT; CDR3: CASSGRGESPLHF
J: TRBJ1-2; size: few; D: TRBD1; V: TRBV19; DNA: TGTGCCACCCAGGGACAGGGGTTCTATGGCTACACCTTC; CDR3: CATQGQGFYGYTF
J: TRBJ1-2; size: -; D: -; V: TRBV18; DNA: TGTGCCAGCTCACCACCGCTACGACGGGTGGAGGACTATGGCTACACCTTC; CDR3: CASSPPLRRVEDYGYTF
J: TRBJ2-3; size: once; D: TRBD2; V: TRBV5-5; DNA: TGTGCCAGCAGCCCGTCGATTAGCGGGGCAGCAGATACGCAGTATTTT; CDR3: CASSPSISGAADTQYF
J: TRBJ1-5; size: -; D: -; V: TRBV11-2; DNA: TGTGCCAGCAGCTTAGGACAGGTGAAGGAGCCCCAGCATTTT; CDR3: CASSLGQVKEPQHF
J: TRBJ1-1; size: -; D: -; V: TRBV6-5; DNA: TGTGCCAGCAGTTACGTCGCCAGAGGAAGGCACACTGAAGCTTTCTTT; CDR3: CASSYVARGRHTEAFF
J: TRBJ2-5; size: once; D: -; V: TRBV2; DNA: TGTGCCAGCAGTAGAGCGGAAGAGACCCAGTACTTC; CDR3: CASSRAEETQYF
J: TRBJ1-2; size: -; D: -; V: TRBV9; DNA: TGTGCCAGCAGCGTAGGGAGCAGGGTCGACTATGGCTACACCTTC; CDR3: CASSVGSRVDYGYTF
J: TRBJ2-7; size: few; D: TRBD2; V: TRBV7-9; DNA: TGTGCCAGCAGCCAGACTAGCGGAGTTTACGAGCAGTACTTC; CDR3: CASSQTSGVYEQYF
J: TRBJ1-3; size: -; D: -; V: TRBV5-4; DNA: TGTGCCAGCAGCTTTGGACTCTCTGGAAACACCATATATTTT; CDR3: CASSFGLSGNTIYF
J: TRBJ2-2; size: -; D: TRBD2; V: TRBV28; DNA: TGTGCCAGCATGAGCGGGGACACCGGGGAGCTGTTTTTT; CDR3: CASMSGDTGELFF
J: TRBJ1-6; size: -; D: -; V: TRBV4-3; DNA: TGCGCCAGCAGCTACGACAGCTCCTATAATTCACCCCTCCACTTT; CDR3: CASSYDSSYNSPLHF
J: TRBJ2-7; size: -; D: -; V: TRBV7-2; DNA: TGTGCCAGCAGCTTCGAGACTTTCTCCTACGAGCAGTACTTC; CDR3: CASSFETFSYEQYF
J: TRBJ2-7; size: -; D: -; V: TRBV6-5; DNA: TGTGCCAGCTTTCAGTCCTACGAGCAGTACTTC; CDR3: CASFQSYEQYF
J: TRBJ1-6; size: -; D: TRBD1; V: TRBV6-6; DNA: TGTGCCAGCAGTACCTCGGGACAGAGGGGTTCACCCCTCCACTTT; CDR3: CASSTSGQRGSPLHF
J: TRBJ2-7; size: -; D: TRBD2; V: TRBV19; DNA: TGTGCCAGTAGTATCGCGGCTAGCGGGGGATACGAGCAGTACTTC; CDR3: CASSIAASGGYEQYF
J: TRBJ1-4; size: many; D: -; V: TRBV2; DNA: TGTGCCAGCAGGCCGACGCGGGGGGCAACTAATGAAAAACTGTTTTTT; CDR3: CASRPTRGATNEKLFF
J: TRBJ1-1; size: -; D: -; V: TRBV19; DNA: TGTGCCAGTACCTTGGGGGGACTTGAAGCTTTCTTT; CDR3: CASTLGGLEAFF
J: TRBJ1-4; size: -; D: -; V: TRBV4-1; DNA: TGCGCCAGCAGAGGGACTTGGGAAAAACTGTTTTTT; CDR3: CASRGTWEKLFF
J: TRBJ1-4; size: -; D: -; V: TRBV5-1; DNA: TGCGCCAGCAGCTTGGCCTCTAATGAAAAACTGTTTTTT; CDR3: CASSLASNEKLFF
J: TRBJ2-7; size: once; D: TRBD2; V: TRBV5-4; DNA: TGTGCCAGCAGCCTGGGACTAGCGGGAGTAGGTTCCGAGCAGTACTTC; CDR3: CASSLGLAGVGSEQYF
J: TRBJ2-5; size: -; D: -; V: TRBV7-9; DNA: TGTGCCAGCAGATCAGGGATAGGAGAGACCCAGTACTTC; CDR3: CASRSGIGETQYF
J: TRBJ2-5; size: -; D: TRBD2; V: TRBV18; DNA: TGTGCCAGCTCCCTAGCGGGGGGGCCCGAGACCCAGTACTTC; CDR3: CASSLAGGPETQYF
J: TRBJ1-5; size: -; D: -; V: TRBV30; DNA: TGTGCCTGGAGCGAGATTAATCAGCCCCAGCATTTT; CDR3: CAWSEINQPQHF
J: TRBJ2-7; size: once; D: -; V: TRBV19; DNA: TGTGCCAGTAGTATGTACCTGGTCTCGGGAGAGCAGTACTTC; CDR3: CASSMYLVSGEQYF
J: TRBJ2-1; size: -; D: TRBD2; V: TRBV3-1/TRBV3-2; DNA: TGTGCCAGCAGCCAACAGCGGGGACACAATGAGCAGTTCTTC; CDR3: CASSQQRGHNEQFF
J: TRBJ1-6; size: -; D: TRBD1; V: TRBV30; DNA: TGTGCCTGGAGTGCCCGACAGGGTTCACCCCTCCACTTT; CDR3: CAWSARQGSPLHF
J: TRBJ1-5; size: -; D: -; V: TRBV19; DNA: TGTGCCAGTAGTATCGGCAGGGTTCGATCGCAGCCCCAGCATTTT; CDR3: CASSIGRVRSQPQHF
J: TRBJ1-4; size: -; D: -; V: TRBV30; DNA: TGTGCCTGGAGTATGGGGGGGTCCCTTAATGAAAAACTGTTTTTT; CDR3: CAWSMGGSLNEKLFF
J: TRBJ1-3; size: once; D: TRBD1; V: TRBV4-1; DNA: TGCGCCAGCAGCCAAGAAGGGACAGCGGGCTCTGGAAACACCATATATTTT; CDR3: CASSQEGTAGSGNTIYF
J: TRBJ2-7; size: -; D: TRBD1; V: TRBV5-1; DNA: TGCGCCAGCAGCTTGACAGGACAGGGCTACGAGCAGTACTTC; CDR3: CASSLTGQGYEQYF